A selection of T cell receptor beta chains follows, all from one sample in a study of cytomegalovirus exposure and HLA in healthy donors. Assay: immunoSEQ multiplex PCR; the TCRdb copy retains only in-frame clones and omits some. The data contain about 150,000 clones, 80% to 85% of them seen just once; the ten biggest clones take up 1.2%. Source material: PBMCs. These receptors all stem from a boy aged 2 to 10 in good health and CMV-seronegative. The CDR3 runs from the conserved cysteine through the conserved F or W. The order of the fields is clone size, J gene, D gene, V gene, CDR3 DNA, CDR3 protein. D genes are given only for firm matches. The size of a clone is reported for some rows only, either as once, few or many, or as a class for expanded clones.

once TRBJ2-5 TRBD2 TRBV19 TGTGCCAGTAGTATTAGACGGGGGGGCCAAGAGACCCAGTACTTC CASSIRRGGQETQYF
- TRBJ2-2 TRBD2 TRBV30 TGTGCCTGGAAGGAAGCGGGAACCGGGGAGCTGTTTTTT CAWKEAGTGELFF
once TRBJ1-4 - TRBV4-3 TGCGCCAGCAGCCAAGGACAGGCACGCTCTGAAAAACTGTTTTTT CASSQGQARSEKLFF
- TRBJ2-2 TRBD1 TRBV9 TGTGCCAGCAGCCGACAGGGGAGCACCGGGGAGCTGTTTTTT CASSRQGSTGELFF
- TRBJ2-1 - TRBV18 TGTGCCAGCTCACCTTCCGGGACTGTTGTGAATGAGCAGTTCTTC CASSPSGTVVNEQFF
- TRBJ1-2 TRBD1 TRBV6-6 TGTGCCAGCGGGGCAGATGGACAGGGGGGAGGCTACACCTTC CASGADGQGGGYTF
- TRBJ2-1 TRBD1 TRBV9 TGTGCCAGCAGCAAAAGGACAGGGGGGCAAAATGAGCAGTTCTTC CASSKRTGGQNEQFF
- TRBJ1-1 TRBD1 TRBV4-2 TGTGCCAGCAGCCAAGATAAGGGACAGAAGGACACTGAAGCTTTCTTT CASSQDKGQKDTEAFF
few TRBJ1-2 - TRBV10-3 TGTGCCATCAAAGGGGGATTCGGCTGGAGCTACACCTTC CAIKGGFGWSYTF
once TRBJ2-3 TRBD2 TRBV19 TGTGCCAGTAGTATCGTACTAGCGGGAGGCGGCACAGATACGCAGTATTTT CASSIVLAGGGTDTQYF
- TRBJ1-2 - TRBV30 TGTGCCTGGAGTAGGGGATGGGGTGATGGCTACACCTTC CAWSRGWGDGYTF
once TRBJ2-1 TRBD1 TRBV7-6 TGTGCCAGCAGCCCGTTGACAGGGCGGTCCTACAATGAGCAGTTCTTC CASSPLTGRSYNEQFF
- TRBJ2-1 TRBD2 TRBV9 TGTGCCAGCAGCCCCACGGGAGGGTACAATGAGCAGTTCTTC CASSPTGGYNEQFF
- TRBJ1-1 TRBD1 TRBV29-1 TGCAGCGTTGATGTGGGACAGGGGGGTGAAGCTTTCTTT CSVDVGQGGEAFF
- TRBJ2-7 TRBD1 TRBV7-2 TGTGCCAGCAGCTTAGTCCCAGGGGGCTTCTACGAGCAGTACTTC CASSLVPGGFYEQYF
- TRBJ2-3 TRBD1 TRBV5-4 TGTGCCAGCAGCTTAGTACAGGGGTCCGGAGATACGCAGTATTTT CASSLVQGSGDTQYF
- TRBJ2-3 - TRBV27 TGTGCCAGTCGGGGCTGGGCTAGCGGCACAGATACGCAGTATTTT CASRGWASGTDTQYF
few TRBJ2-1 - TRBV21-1 TGTGCCAGCAGCAAAGGTCGGTGGAGCGAGACTAACAATGAGCAGTTCTTC CASSKGRWSETNNEQFF
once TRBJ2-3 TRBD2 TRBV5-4 TGTGCCAGCAGCTTGGGTGGGAGGGGCTGGGGTACGCAGTATTTT CASSLGGRGWGTQYF
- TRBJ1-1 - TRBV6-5 TGTGCCAGCGTGGACACTCTGAACACTGAAGCTTTCTTT CASVDTLNTEAFF
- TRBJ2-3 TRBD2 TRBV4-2 TGTGCCAGCAGCCAAGTTGTACTAGCGGATAGCACAGATACGCAGTATTTT CASSQVVLADSTDTQYF
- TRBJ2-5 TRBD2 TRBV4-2 TGTGCCAGCAGCCAAGATTCCCAGCGGGAGGGAGGAGAGACCCAGTACTTC CASSQDSQREGGETQYF
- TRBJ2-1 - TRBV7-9 TGTGCCAGCAGCTTATCTGAGGGACTGTACAATGAGCAGTTCTTC CASSLSEGLYNEQFF
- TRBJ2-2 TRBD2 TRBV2 TGTGCCAGCAGCGTAACCCCAGCGGGGGTAACCGGGGAGCTGTTTTTT CASSVTPAGVTGELFF
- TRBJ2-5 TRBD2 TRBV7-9 TGTGCCAGCAGCTTATGGTCCGCTAGCGGTGAGACCCAGTACTTC CASSLWSASGETQYF
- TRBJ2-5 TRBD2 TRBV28 TGTGCCAGCAGTGTAGTAGCGGGGGGGACGGAGACCCAGTACTTC CASSVVAGGTETQYF
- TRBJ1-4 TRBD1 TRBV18 TGTGCCAGCTCACCGGGACAGGGGCATGAAAAACTGTTTTTT CASSPGQGHEKLFF
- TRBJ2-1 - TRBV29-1 TGCAGCGTTGAAATACCCACTCAATCCTACAATGAGCAGTTCTTC CSVEIPTQSYNEQFF
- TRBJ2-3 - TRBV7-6 TGTGCCAGCAGCTTAGGGGCGGGGACGGTAGATACGCAGTATTTT CASSLGAGTVDTQYF
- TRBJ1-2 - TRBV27 TGTGCCAGCAGTTATCAGGGCAGTTCTAACTATGGCTACACCTTC CASSYQGSSNYGYTF
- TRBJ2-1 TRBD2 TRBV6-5 TGTGCCAGCAGCAAGACTAGCGGGGGGGCCAATGAGCAGTTCTTC CASSKTSGGANEQFF
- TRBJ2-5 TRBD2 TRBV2 TGTGCCAGCAGACTAGCGGGGGTTTGGGAGCAGTACTTC CASRLAGVWEQYF
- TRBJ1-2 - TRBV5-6 TGTGCCAGCGCTAAGACAGAAAGCAACTATGGCTACACCTTC CASAKTESNYGYTF
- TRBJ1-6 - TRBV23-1 TGCGCCAGCAGTCCGCAGAGGACAGTTACGGCTTCACCCCTCCACTTT CASSPQRTVTASPLHF
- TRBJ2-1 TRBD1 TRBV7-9 TGTGCCAGCAGCCCCCGACAGGGGCCTGTTAGTGAGCAGTTCTTC CASSPRQGPVSEQFF
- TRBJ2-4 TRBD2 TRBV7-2 TGTGCCAGCAGCTTAGCAACTAGCGGGAGTCTTGGCATTCAGTACTTC CASSLATSGSLGIQYF
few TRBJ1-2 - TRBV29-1 TGCAGCTCGGGGGATGGGGGCTATGGCTACACCTTC CSSGDGGYGYTF
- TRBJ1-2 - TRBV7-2 TGTGCCAGCAGCTTAAGCGTGGCTAACTATGGCTACACCTTC CASSLSVANYGYTF
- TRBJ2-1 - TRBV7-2 TGTGCCAGCAGCTTCGTTAGCGGATACTCCTACAATGAGCAGTTCTTC CASSFVSGYSYNEQFF
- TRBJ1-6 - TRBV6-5 TGTGCCAGCAGGCAACAGGGTTATAATTCACCCCTCCACTTT CASRQQGYNSPLHF
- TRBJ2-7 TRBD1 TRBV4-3 TGCGCCAGCAGCCCTAGGACAGGTTCCTACGAGCAGTACTTC CASSPRTGSYEQYF
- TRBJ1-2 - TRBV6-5 TGTGCCAGCATATGGACAGACTATGGCTACACCTTC CASIWTDYGYTF
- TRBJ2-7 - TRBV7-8 TGTGCCAGCAGCTTACGGAGGGTGGTCCGCTACGAGCAGTACTTC CASSLRRVVRYEQYF
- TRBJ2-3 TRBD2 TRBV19 TGTGCCAGTAGTATTGGGACTAGCATCCGAGCAGATACGCAGTATTTT CASSIGTSIRADTQYF